The rows below give T cell receptor beta chains drawn from one sample of a study of blood T cell repertoires in COVID-19. Sequencing was performed with immunoSEQ multiplex PCR; in TCRdb, only in-frame clones are kept and a portion is missing. The sample has 250,000 to 400,000 clones, around 88% seen once. Sequenced input: peripheral blood. The source of these receptors is a woman in her 30s with COVID-19, enrolled during active disease. Each CDR3 is given with its conserved first and last residue. Each record gives: clone size, J gene, V gene, D gene, CDR3 protein, CDR3 DNA. D genes are given only for firm matches. Clone size is given for some rows only: seen once, a few or many times, or a class if the clone is expanded.

>once|TRBJ2-6|TRBV6-5|NA
CASREGPSGANVLTF
TGTGCCAGCAGGGAGGGCCCCTCTGGGGCCAACGTCCTGACTTTC
>NA|TRBJ1-2|TRBV6-5|TRBD1
CASSSPGTAYGYTF
TGTGCCAGCAGTTCACCTGGGACAGCCTATGGCTACACCTTC
>NA|TRBJ2-3|TRBV9|TRBD2
CASRDSSGGLPEFTDTQYF
TGTGCCAGCAGGGATTCTAGCGGGGGGCTACCAGAGTTCACAGATACGCAGTATTTT
>NA|TRBJ2-2|TRBV11-2|NA
CASSARGTGELFF
TGTGCCAGCAGCGCCAGGGGCACCGGGGAGCTGTTTTTT
>NA|TRBJ1-6|TRBV6-2/TRBV6-3|NA
CASSRPGFGSPLHF
TGTGCCAGCAGCCGACCGGGGTTCGGTTCACCCCTCCACTTT
>NA|TRBJ1-6|TRBV19|NA
CASTWRVDSPLHF
TGTGCCAGTACTTGGCGGGTTGATTCACCCCTCCACTTT
>NA|TRBJ1-2|TRBV9|TRBD1
CASSLDRGRGYTF
TGTGCCAGCAGCTTAGACAGGGGTCGAGGCTACACCTTC
>NA|TRBJ1-4|TRBV4-3|TRBD1
CASSQGAVGQGREKLFF
TGCGCCAGCAGCCAAGGGGCCGTGGGACAGGGGCGAGAAAAACTGTTTTTT
>NA|TRBJ1-2|TRBV29-1|NA
CSVEDPRPRGGGYTF
TGCAGCGTTGAAGACCCCCGACCCCGGGGGGGTGGCTACACCTTC
>NA|TRBJ1-6|TRBV19|NA
CASSTTVSSPLHF
TGTGCCAGTAGTACAACAGTCTCTTCACCCCTCCACTTT
>NA|TRBJ1-4|TRBV10-3|TRBD1
CAISEDRGNAFYNEKLFF
TGTGCCATCAGTGAGGACAGGGGTAACGCCTTCTATAATGAAAAACTGTTTTTT
>NA|TRBJ2-5|TRBV7-9|TRBD1
CASSVTGAIETQYF
TGTGCCAGCAGCGTCACAGGGGCGATAGAGACCCAGTACTTC
>NA|TRBJ2-1|TRBV18|TRBD2
CASSPGGGPNEQFF
TGTGCCAGCTCACCCGGCGGGGGGCCCAATGAGCAGTTCTTC
>NA|TRBJ1-4|TRBV2|NA
CASSKYATNEKLFF
TGTGCCAGCAGTAAATATGCAACTAATGAAAAACTGTTTTTT
>NA|TRBJ1-5|TRBV19|TRBD1
CASSLGQGTSNQPQHF
TGTGCCAGTAGTTTGGGACAGGGGACAAGCAATCAGCCCCAGCATTTT
>NA|TRBJ1-1|TRBV4-2|NA
CASSQEPSGSPMNTEAFF
TGTGCCAGCAGCCAAGAGCCATCCGGTTCGCCCATGAACACTGAAGCTTTCTTT
>NA|TRBJ2-1|TRBV11-2|TRBD2
CASRGGPPKQFF
TGTGCCAGCCGGGGGGGGCCCCCGAAGCAGTTCTTC
>NA|TRBJ1-2|TRBV28|TRBD1
CASSSGGALLYGYTF
TGTGCCAGCAGTTCAGGGGGCGCTCTGTTGTATGGCTACACCTTC
>NA|TRBJ2-1|TRBV19|TRBD1
CASSTGDRGSYNEQFF
TGTGCCAGTAGTACCGGGGACAGGGGTTCCTACAATGAGCAGTTCTTC
>NA|TRBJ2-7|TRBV4-3|NA
CASSQDAEGQFKAYEQYF
TGCGCCAGCAGCCAAGATGCCGAAGGACAGTTTAAAGCCTACGAGCAGTACTTC
>NA|TRBJ2-5|TRBV6-5|TRBD2
CASSQGLAGGKTQYF
TGTGCCAGCAGCCAGGGACTAGCGGGGGGGAAGACCCAGTACTTC
>few|TRBJ1-1|TRBV7-3|NA
CASSFQENTEAFF
TGTGCCAGCAGCTTCCAGGAGAACACTGAAGCTTTCTTT
>NA|TRBJ1-1|TRBV7-6|TRBD1
CASSATGGFLTEAFF
TGTGCCAGCAGCGCAACAGGGGGCTTTTTAACTGAAGCTTTCTTT
>NA|TRBJ2-1|TRBV19|TRBD2
CASSIVGLAGYNEQFF
TGTGCCAGTAGTATAGTGGGGCTAGCGGGCTACAATGAGCAGTTCTTC
>NA|TRBJ1-5|TRBV27|NA
CASSWSENQPQHF
TGTGCCAGCAGTTGGTCAGAAAATCAGCCCCAGCATTTT
>NA|TRBJ2-3|TRBV7-8|NA
CASRSVPTDTQYF
TGTGCCAGCAGATCTGTCCCCACAGATACGCAGTATTTT
>NA|TRBJ2-3|TRBV4-2|NA
CASSHGTLRLTDTQYF
TGTGCCAGCAGCCACGGGACTCTGCGTTTGACAGATACGCAGTATTTT
>NA|TRBJ1-3|TRBV6-5|NA
CASRSSVRGNTIYF
TGTGCCAGCAGGTCATCGGTGCGCGGAAACACCATATATTTT
>once|TRBJ2-5|TRBV7-2|NA
CASSLISVETQYF
TGTGCCAGCAGCTTAATTTCAGTGGAGACCCAGTACTTC
>NA|TRBJ1-2|TRBV28|TRBD1
CASSLGRGNYGYTF
TGTGCCAGCAGTTTGGGCAGGGGGAACTATGGCTACACCTTC
>once|TRBJ1-5|TRBV5-1|NA
CASSLGGGGDQPQHF
TGCGCCAGCAGCTTGGGGGGAGGAGGGGATCAGCCCCAGCATTTT
>NA|TRBJ2-3|TRBV20-1|TRBD2
CSASSPGLAGGEPYTDTQYF
TGCAGTGCTAGTTCTCCTGGACTAGCGGGGGGCGAACCCTACACAGATACGCAGTATTTT
>NA|TRBJ1-3|TRBV5-6|NA
CASSLDQGNTIYF
TGTGCCAGCAGCTTGGATCAAGGAAACACCATATATTTT
>NA|TRBJ1-2|TRBV6-1|NA
CASSEDRDGGYTF
TGTGCCAGCAGTGAAGACAGGGATGGAGGCTACACCTTC
>NA|TRBJ1-2|TRBV7-8|NA
CASSFRTETNYGYTF
TGTGCCAGCAGCTTTCGGACAGAGACGAACTATGGCTACACCTTC
>NA|TRBJ2-3|TRBV9|NA
CASSVAGDFTDTQYF
TGTGCCAGCAGCGTAGCCGGTGACTTCACAGATACGCAGTATTTT
>NA|TRBJ1-6|TRBV5-6|TRBD1
CASSLKGTGYTPLHF
TGTGCCAGCAGCTTGAAGGGGACAGGCTATACACCCCTCCACTTT
>NA|TRBJ2-5|TRBV6-5|NA
CASTPRGGRETQYF
TGTGCCAGCACCCCTCGGGGAGGTAGGGAGACCCAGTACTTC
>NA|TRBJ2-2|TRBV5-1|NA
CASSPQPPTGELFF
TGCGCCAGCAGCCCACAGCCTCCGACCGGGGAGCTGTTTTTT
>NA|TRBJ1-3|TRBV4-1|TRBD1
CASSLEGQGGRSGNTIYF
TGCGCCAGCAGCCTTGAGGGACAGGGGGGTCGCTCTGGAAACACCATATATTTT
>NA|TRBJ1-5|TRBV6-5|TRBD1
CASSFTGGPGQPQHF
TGTGCCAGCAGTTTCACAGGGGGGCCGGGTCAGCCCCAGCATTTT
>NA|TRBJ1-1|TRBV5-5|TRBD1
CASSLRGGDWTEAFF
TGTGCCAGCAGCTTGAGAGGGGGCGATTGGACTGAAGCTTTCTTT
>NA|TRBJ1-4|TRBV5-1|NA
CASSPGGALNEKLFF
TGCGCCAGCAGCCCCGGAGGGGCCCTCAATGAAAAACTGTTTTTT
>NA|TRBJ2-1|TRBV7-8|NA
CASSLLLQAPGNEQFF
TGTGCCAGCAGCTTACTTCTACAGGCCCCTGGGAATGAGCAGTTCTTC
>once|TRBJ2-3|TRBV7-9|TRBD2
CASSNGLAGGRTDTQYF
TGTGCCAGCAGCAACGGACTAGCGGGGGGGCGCACAGATACGCAGTATTTT
>NA|TRBJ1-4|TRBV3-1/TRBV3-2|NA
CASSQDWQGSPRARRGEKLFF
TGTGCCAGCAGCCAAGATTGGCAGGGGTCCCCACGTGCCCGTCGAGGCGAAAAACTGTTTTTT
>NA|TRBJ1-2|TRBV7-8|TRBD1
CASSWDRATYGYTF
TGTGCCAGCAGCTGGGACAGAGCTACATATGGCTACACCTTC
>NA|TRBJ1-6|TRBV6-1|NA
CASSDRQGNSPLHF
TGTGCCAGCAGTGACAGGCAGGGCAATTCACCCCTCCACTTT
>NA|TRBJ1-6|TRBV7-2|TRBD1
CASSLDPAGGSPLHF
TGTGCCAGCAGCTTAGATCCTGCAGGGGGGTCACCCCTCCACTTT